Listed here are 29 T cell receptor beta chains from one sample, sequenced in a study of blood T cell repertoires in COVID-19. The protocol was immunoSEQ multiplex PCR, while the TCRdb copy is restricted to in-frame clones and leaves out a portion. This table holds roughly 78,000 clones, 88% found once. Sequenced: peripheral blood. These receptors all come from a man in his fifties with acute or convalescent COVID-19.

There are a few counts of this clone. The chain is built from TRBV6-5 and TRBJ2-2; no definite D call. The V end was cut by 7 bases, the J end by 0 bases, with 9 bases between. The germline V gene has CDR1 MNHEY and CDR2 SVGAGI. The CDR3 loop spans 14 amino acids. CDR3 amino acids: CASIRTANTGELFF. CDR3 nucleotide sequence: TGTGCCAGCATTAGAACTGCGAACACCGGGGAGCTGTTTTTT.

The chain combines TRBV6-1 with TRBJ1-2; D uncertain. Trimming removed 1 base at V and 7 bases at J, with 7 bases between. Germline V gene data show CDR1 as MNHNS and CDR2 as SASEGT. The CDR3 consists of 12 residues. CDR3 sequence: CASSEVRFGYTF. In DNA form, the CDR3 reads TGTGCCAGCAGTGAAGTTCGGTTTGGCTACACCTTC.

The rearrangement uses TRBV29-1 and TRBJ1-1; a possible D gene is TRBD1 (6 bases). This CDR3 contains 14 residues. Trimming took off 2 bases at V and 0 bases at J, with 10 bases between the two ends. Germline CDR1 is SQVTM and CDR2 is ANQGSEA. CDR3 DNA: TGCAGCGTTGAACGGGGGGGGCTGAACACTGAAGCTTTCTTT. Protein: CSVERGGLNTEAFF. The whole variable domain, filled in from reference TRBV29-1 and TRBJ1-1, reads SAVISQKPSRDICQRGTSLTIQCQVDSQVTMMFWYRQQPGQSLTLIATANQGSEATYESGFVIDKFPISRPNLTFSTLTVSNMSPEDSSIYLCSVERGGLNTEAFFGQGTRLTVV.

The genes are TRBV6-1 and TRBJ2-1; D gene unclear. Trimming stripped 2 bases from V and 0 bases from J, with 8 bases between. CDR3 length: 15 residues. Per the germline V gene, CDR1 is MNHNS and CDR2 is SASEGT. The CDR3 region is CASSEWSHSYNEQFF. CDR3 bases: TGTGCCAGCAGTGAATGGTCACACTCCTACAATGAGCAGTTCTTC.

V usage is TRBV7-2 and J usage is TRBJ2-7; 8 positions agree with TRBD2. The CDR3 is 14 amino acids. CDR1 and CDR2 (germline): SGHTA, FQGNSA. V gave up 5 bases and J gave up 6 bases; unmatched junction bases: 9. CDR3 protein: CASSQSGGKAEQYF. For the CDR3, the DNA is TGTGCCAGCAGCCAAAGCGGGGGAAAAGCCGAGCAGTACTTC.

This clone has only one observation. J is TRBJ1-3 and V is TRBV6-5; D is unresolved. Per the germline V gene, CDR1 is MNHEY and CDR2 is SVGAGI. Deletions cut 5 bases from V and 0 bases from J, with 8 bases between. The CDR3 loop spans 14 amino acids. CDR3 protein: CASSQVVSGNTIYF. CDR3 in DNA: TGTGCCAGCAGTCAGGTTGTCTCTGGAAACACCATATATTTT.

The V and J genes are TRBV11-2 and TRBJ2-7; TRBD2 might be the D (6 bases). The V end was cut by 3 bases, the J end by 4 bases, with 10 bases between. The CDR3 consists of 13 residues. In germline, CDR1 is SGHAT, CDR2 FQNNGV. This chain's CDR3 is CASSFGGIYEQYF. In DNA form, the CDR3 reads TGTGCCAGCAGCTTCGGGGGAATATACGAGCAGTACTTC.

V and J are TRBV27 and TRBJ1-5; 10 bases are a match to TRBD1. V dropped 5 bases and J dropped 5; count of bases not matched to a gene: 3. Germline V lookup: CDR1 MNHEY, CDR2 SMNVEV (reference sequence). The CDR3 contains 14 residues. CDR3 sequence: CASSVDRGDQPQHF. The CDR3 nucleotides are TGTGCCAGCAGTGTGGACAGGGGGGATCAGCCCCAGCATTTT.

This chain connects TRBV4-1 to TRBJ2-7; D remains unclear. The CDR3 is made up of 17 amino acids. V lost 0 bases and J 0 bases, leaving 15 bases between the germline ends. The V gene's germline CDR1 is MGHRA and CDR2 YSYEKL. The CDR3 sequence is CASSQEWKQATSYEQYF. CDR3 bases: TGCGCCAGCAGCCAAGAATGGAAGCAGGCGACCTCCTACGAGCAGTACTTC.

The chain employs TRBV7-8 and TRBJ1-6, with 7 bases fitting TRBD1. Germline V gene lookup returns CDR1 SGHVS and CDR2 FQNEAQ. The V and J ends lost 2 bases and 10 bases, in that order; junction bases with no gene match: 5. The CDR3 totals 14 residues. CDR3 amino acids: CASSLTRGRSPLHF. CDR3 DNA: TGTGCCAGCAGCTTAACAAGGGGGCGGTCACCCCTCCACTTT.

This rearrangement joins TRBV27 to TRBJ1-1; 8 nucleotides agree with TRBD1. Germline CDR1 reads MNHEY; CDR2 reads SMNVEV (reference sequence). The CDR3 has 13 amino acids. V shed 2 bases and J 8 bases; nucleotides not matched to a gene: 4. CDR3 protein: CASSLRDRSEAFF. Here the CDR3 DNA reads TGTGCCAGCAGTTTACGGGACAGGTCGGAAGCTTTCTTT.

The rearrangement joins TRBV7-9 to TRBJ2-5; 11 bases map to TRBD1. Germline CDR1 and CDR2: SEHNR and FQNEAQ (reference sequence). The trim removed 4 bases at V and 2 bases at J, leaving 3 bases unmatched. This CDR3 has 15 amino acids. The CDR3 DNA sequence: TGTGCCAGCAGCTACGGACAGGGGGCACAAGAGACCCAGTACTTC. Its protein is CASSYGQGAQETQYF.

This clone has a single count. The CDR3 coding sequence is TGTGCCAGCAGCTTAGGGACTAAGAGCATTCAGTACTTC. Translating it yields CASSLGTKSIQYF. The chain combines TRBV13 with TRBJ2-4; tentatively, D is TRBD2 (5 bases). CDR1 and CDR2 (germline): PRHDT, FYEKMQ (reference sequence). V lost 0 bases, J lost 9 bases, and 9 bases lay in between. The CDR3 is made up of 13 amino acids.

The CDR3 nucleotides read TGTGCCAGCAGCTTCCGGGGACAAACCTACGAGCAGTACTTC. This encodes CASSFRGQTYEQYF. The chain uses TRBV7-9 and TRBJ2-7; perhaps TRBD1 as D (6 bases). The CDR3 consists of 14 residues. Germline lookup yields CDR1 SEHNR and CDR2 FQNEAQ (reference sequence). Trimming cost V 3 bases and J 2 bases, with 11 bases left between them.

The V call is TRBV6-1, the J call TRBJ1-3, with 9 bases that match TRBD1. V lost 3 bases to trimming and J lost 8 bases; unmatched junction nucleotides: 5. The CDR3 is 14 amino acids. CDR1 is MNHNS, CDR2 SASEGT, per germline. The CDR3, as DNA: TGTGCCAGCAGTGAGGGACAGGGCTTGTACACCATATATTTT. Translated, it gives CASSEGQGLYTIYF.

This chain links TRBV6-5 with TRBJ2-7; 10 bases align to TRBD1. Unmatched junction bases numbered 3, after V lost 5 bases and J lost 2 bases. Germline V CDR1 and CDR2: MNHEY, SVGAGI. There are 14 residues in the CDR3. The CDR3 loop is CASSTGTGAYEQYF. The CDR3 DNA reads as TGTGCCAGCAGTACCGGGACAGGGGCCTACGAGCAGTACTTC.

This clone was recorded once. The rearrangement links TRBV30 to TRBJ1-5, with D hard to call. The ends were cut back, 0 bases at V and 0 bases at J, with 15 bases in the middle. The germline V gene encodes CDR1 GTSNPN and CDR2 SVGIG (reference sequence). The CDR3 covers 17 residues. CDR3 region: CAWSVPLTTYSNQPQHF. The CDR3 DNA reads TGTGCCTGGAGTGTACCCTTGACAACTTATAGCAATCAGCCCCAGCATTTT.

The chain uses TRBV11-2 and TRBJ1-5; possibly TRBD1 for D (6 bases). V shed 5 bases and J shed 4 bases, with 12 bases lying between them. Germline V gene lookup returns CDR1 SGHAT and CDR2 FQNNGV. This CDR3 is built from 14 residues. This CDR3 is CASSEQGWNQPQHF. For the CDR3, the DNA is TGTGCCAGCAGCGAGCAGGGGTGGAATCAGCCCCAGCATTTT.

The CDR3 nucleotides are TGTGCCAGCAGCGCCAGGGGTCAAAGCACAGATACGCAGTATTTT. Protein product: CASSARGQSTDTQYF. The genes are TRBV6-5 and TRBJ2-3, with a possible D match to TRBD1 (6 bases). Deletions cut 6 bases from V and 0 bases from J, with 13 bases between. The germline V gene has CDR1 MNHEY and CDR2 SVGAGI. This CDR3 region has 15 residues.

This chain's CDR3 is CATSERGTEAFF. CDR3 DNA sequence: TGTGCCACCAGTGAGCGGGGCACTGAAGCTTTCTTT. The chain employs TRBV24-1 and TRBJ1-1; D not resolved. Germline CDR1 reads KGHDR; CDR2 reads SFDVKD. V shed 4 bases and J shed 4 bases, with 6 bases lying between them. This CDR3 spans 12 amino acids.

The J gene is TRBJ2-6, the V gene TRBV3-1 (or the pseudogene TRBV3-2), with D hard to call. Germline V gives CDR1 LGHDT, CDR2 YNNKEL (reference sequence). The CDR3 is 15 amino acids. Trimming left V 0 bases short and J 9 bases short, with 12 bases between. The CDR3 loop is CASSQDSEFGNVLTF. CDR3 bases: TGTGCCAGCAGCCAAGATTCGGAGTTCGGCAACGTCCTGACTTTC.

Here the CDR3 reads CASSVADTGTQYF. The CDR3 DNA is TGTGCCAGCAGCGTAGCGGACACAGGGACCCAGTACTTC. J is TRBJ2-5 and V is TRBV9, with D possibly being TRBD1 (5 bases). The CDR3 is made up of 13 amino acids. Trimming shortened V by 0 bases and J by 7 bases, and 10 bases separated the two germline ends. Germline V gene data show CDR1 as SGDLS and CDR2 as YYNGEE. The complete variable domain, with remaining parts taken from reference TRBV9 and TRBJ2-5, reads DSGVTQTPKHLITATGQRVTLRCSPRSGDLSVYWYQQSLDQGLQFLIQYYNGEERAKGNILERFSAQQFPDLHSELNLSSLELGDSALYFCASSVADTGTQYFGPGTRLLVL.

This clone is a singleton in its sample. This chain links TRBV12-3 or TRBV12-4 with TRBJ1-1; maybe TRBD1 (6 bases). Trimming removed 6 bases at V and 6 bases at J, with 11 bases between. This CDR3 region has 12 residues. As DNA, the CDR3 is TGTGCCAGCAGAAGACAGGTGGCTGAAGCTTTCTTT. Amino acid sequence: CASRRQVAEAFF.

This clone appeared a single time. J is TRBJ2-1 and V is TRBV27; TRBD1 agrees at 10 bases. Trimming cost V 6 bases and J 0 bases; bases outside gene matches: 2. Germline lookup yields CDR1 MNHEY and CDR2 SMNVEV (reference sequence). The CDR3 runs 15 residues. The CDR3 spells CASRRTGGSYNEQFF. The CDR3 DNA is TGTGCCAGCAGGAGGACAGGGGGCTCCTACAATGAGCAGTTCTTC.

This clone was observed a single time. The chain is built from TRBV25-1 and TRBJ1-6; possibly TRBD1 for D (5 bases). V lost 8 bases and J 10 bases, leaving 12 bases between the germline ends. The CDR3 is 12 amino acids. Per the germline V gene, CDR1 is MGHDK and CDR2 is SYGVNS. As DNA, the CDR3 is TGTGCCAGCCGGAGGGGAGGGTCACCCCTCCACTTT. Its translation: CASRRGGSPLHF.

The chain carries TRBV5-4 and TRBJ2-3; the match to TRBD1 covers 9 bases. Germline V CDR1 and CDR2: SGHNT, YYREEE (reference sequence). The CDR3 is 15 residues long. V shed 4 bases and J 8 bases; nucleotides not matched to a gene: 11. DNA of the CDR3: TGTGCCAGCAGCAGAGGGACAGGGAGGACACTTACGCAGTATTTT. It encodes CASSRGTGRTLTQYF.

V and J are TRBV2 and TRBJ1-2; a weak D match, TRBD1 (5 bases). This CDR3 has 15 residues. Germline V gene sequence: CDR1 SNHLY, CDR2 FYNNEI. The V and J ends lost 4 bases and 0 bases respectively, with 12 bases between them. CDR3 in DNA: TGTGCCAGCAGTGTGGGGGGTTCAACTAACTATGGCTACACCTTC. Translation: CASSVGGSTNYGYTF.

V is TRBV5-1 and J is TRBJ2-3, with 8 bases that match TRBD2. The CDR3 consists of 17 residues. The J segment lost 1 base and the V segment lost 7 bases, leaving 14 bases of the junction unmatched. Germline CDR1 is SGHRS and CDR2 is YFSETQ. The CDR3 loop is CASRKAGGYQRTDTQYF. The CDR3, as DNA: TGCGCCAGCCGGAAGGCGGGGGGCTATCAACGCACAGATACGCAGTATTTT. Full variable domain (rest looked up from reference TRBV5-1 and TRBJ2-3): KAGVTQTPRYLIKTRGQQVTLSCSPISGHRSVSWYQQTPGQGLQFLFEYFSETQRNKGNFPGRFSGRQFSNSRSEMNVSTLELGDSALYLCASRKAGGYQRTDTQYFGPGTRLTVL.

The chain employs TRBV28 and TRBJ2-7, with D possibly being TRBD1 (5 bases). The CDR3 is made up of 13 amino acids. CDR1 and CDR2 from the germline V gene are MDHEN and SYDVKM. V lost 3 bases to trimming and J lost 2 bases, with 8 bases between them. CDR3 nucleotides: TGTGCCAGCAGTTTGCGGACACCCTACGAGCAGTACTTC. It is translated as CASSLRTPYEQYF.